The subject of this entry is one T cell receptor beta chain. This record comes from a study of technical replicates of blood from a few donors. Libraries were prepared by immunoSEQ multiplex PCR; TCRdb keeps only in-frame clonotypes and omits some of them. The sample shows tens of thousands of clones, about 95% of them seen only once. This TCR derives from a human donor in good health. Specimen: T cells isolated from PBMCs.

For the CDR3, the DNA is TGTGCCAGCAGCCAGTTTCAGGCAACTAATGAAAAACTGTTTTTT. Residues: CASSQFQATNEKLFF. The chain combines TRBV6-1 with TRBJ1-4; D remains unclear. V lost 6 bases and J lost 0, with 11 bases in between. The CDR3 totals 15 residues. Germline V gene data show CDR1 as MNHNS and CDR2 as SASEGT.